Below are 14 T cell receptor beta chains sequenced from a single sample in a study of identical twins. TCRdb processed the 5' RACE reads anew with MiXCR; each CDR3 protein has one entry. The sample shows roughly 690,000 distinct CDR3 sequences, approximately 21% of them seen only once. Another study also made use of these data, one on T cells expressing NK-cell markers.

The material sequenced was PBMCs. The receptors stem from a woman between 18 and 29 years old in good health.

This clonotype was picked up a small number of times. The chain carries TRBV12-3 or TRBV12-4 and TRBJ2-5, with D maybe TRBD2 (6 bases). V dropped 5 bases and J dropped 5 bases, with 21 bases sitting between them. The CDR3 consists of 16 residues. CDR3 sequence reads: CASSPQLASRGETQYF. The CDR3 DNA follows: TGTGCCAGCAGTCCGCAACTAGCCAGCCGGGGGGAGACCCAGTACTTC.

This clonotype was picked up a small number of times. This chain links TRBV4-3 with TRBJ1-1; the D is unclear. The CDR3 totals 13 residues. CDR1 LGHNA and CDR2 YSLEER come from the germline V gene. V lost 0 bases and J 5 bases, leaving 7 bases between the germline ends. The CDR3 sequence is CASSQERWTEAFF. As DNA, the CDR3 is TGCGCCAGCAGCCAAGAGAGGTGGACTGAAGCTTTCTTT.

The gene calls are TRBV9 and TRBJ1-2; possible D gene TRBD1, 5 bases. The germline V gene has CDR1 SGDLS and CDR2 YYNGEE. This CDR3 is built from 18 residues. Trimming removed 0 bases at V and 3 bases at J, with 21 bases between. CDR3 DNA: TGTGCCAGCAGCGTAGCTGGGGGACGCGACGAGGTTCACTATGGCTACACCTTC. Translating gives CASSVAGGRDEVHYGYTF.

The chain joins TRBV12-3 or TRBV12-4 to TRBJ2-5, with 9 bases that match TRBD2. Unmatched junction bases numbered 5, after V lost 7 bases and J lost 2 bases. The CDR3 sequence is 14 residues long. CDR3 amino acids: CASTSGGTQETQYF. CDR3 bases: TGTGCCAGCACCAGCGGGGGGACACAAGAGACCCAGTACTTC.

The sample holds a few counts of this clonotype. This rearrangement joins TRBV10-2 to TRBJ2-5; TRBD2 agrees at 7 bases. V lost 6 bases and J lost 2; bases outside the gene matches: 3. The CDR3 spans 13 residues. Germline V gives CDR1 WSHSY, CDR2 SAAADI. In DNA form, the CDR3 reads TGCGCCAGCAGGTTCGGGGGGCAAGAGACCCAGTACTTC. This gives the protein CASRFGGQETQYF.

The rearrangement uses TRBV7-9 and TRBJ2-6; perhaps TRBD1 as D (6 bases). With 6 bases removed from V and 3 bases from J, the gap between germline ends came to 12 bases. Looked up from germline, CDR1 is SEHNR and CDR2 is FQNEAQ (reference sequence). CDR3 length equals 15 residues. CDR3 sequence reads: CASRGQGLGANVLTF. In nucleotides, the CDR3 is TGTGCCAGCAGGGGGCAGGGGCTTGGGGCCAACGTCCTGACTTTC.

This clonotype was recorded many times. This sequence joins TRBV9 and TRBJ2-1; 13 bases match TRBD2. The V segment lost 3 bases and the J segment 6 bases; nucleotides outside the gene matches: 9. CDR3 length: 17 amino acids. Germline V lookup: CDR1 SGDLS, CDR2 YYNGEE. The CDR3 region is CASSAHTGTSGVNEQFF. In nucleotides, the CDR3 is TGTGCCAGCAGCGCTCACACCGGGACTAGCGGGGTCAATGAGCAGTTCTTC. Looking up the rest from reference TRBV9 and TRBJ2-1 gives the full variable domain: DSGVTQTPKHLITATGQRVTLRCSPRSGDLSVYWYQQSLDQGLQFLIQYYNGEERAKGNILERFSAQQFPDLHSELNLSSLELGDSALYFCASSAHTGTSGVNEQFFGPGTRLTVL.

This clonotype showed up just a few times. V and J are TRBV12-3 or TRBV12-4 and TRBJ2-4; a weak D match, TRBD1 (6 bases). V lost 6 bases and J 2 bases, leaving 17 bases between the germline ends. The length of the CDR3 is 16 residues. CDR3 residues: CASSSRTVDSKNIQYF. Here the CDR3 DNA reads TGTGCCAGCAGCTCCAGGACAGTCGATTCCAAAAACATTCAGTACTTC.

This chain joins TRBV6-1 and TRBJ2-5; 15 nucleotides agree with TRBD2. The CDR3 spans 17 residues. Germline V lookup: CDR1 MNHNS, CDR2 SASEGT. The V gene end was trimmed by 5 bases and the J gene end by 6 bases; junction bases not matched to a gene: 10. The CDR3 is CASSLAGTSGRRKTQYF. CDR3 coding DNA: TGTGCCAGCAGTCTCGCCGGGACTAGCGGGAGGCGCAAGACCCAGTACTTC.

The sample holds a few counts of this clonotype. The chain is built from TRBV15 and TRBJ2-7; possibly TRBD2 for D (6 bases). The CDR3 has 16 residues. The germline V gene encodes CDR1 LNHNV and CDR2 YYDKDF (reference sequence). Trimming shortened V by 1 base and J by 7 bases, and 20 bases separated the two germline ends. The CDR3 loop reads CATSRAQVGTPWEQYF. In nucleotides, the CDR3 is TGTGCCACCAGCAGAGCGCAGGTCGGGACTCCTTGGGAGCAGTACTTC.

The sample holds many counts of this clonotype. This sequence joins TRBV12-3 or TRBV12-4 and TRBJ2-1; perhaps TRBD1 as D (6 bases). Trimming took off 7 bases at V and 12 bases at J, with 25 bases between the two ends. The CDR3 runs to 15 residues. CDR3 residues: CASMVTGRLSVAQFF. The DNA for the CDR3 is TGTGCCAGCATGGTCACAGGGCGGTTGAGTGTTGCGCAGTTCTTC.

This clonotype was recorded at least ten times. This chain joins TRBV29-1 and TRBJ2-1; 8 bases align to TRBD2. Germline V gene lookup returns CDR1 SQVTM and CDR2 ANQGSEA. Germline trimming cut 6 bases from V and 2 bases from J; bases unmatched to any gene: 6. The CDR3 runs 14 residues. The CDR3 DNA reads TGCAGCGTGCTACTAGCGGTTGCCTACAATGAGCAGTTCTTC. Protein sequence: CSVLLAVAYNEQFF.

The V gene is TRBV6-2 or TRBV6-3, the J gene TRBJ2-3; 12 nucleotides align to TRBD2. The V gene end was trimmed by 8 bases and the J gene end by 0 bases; junction bases not matched to a gene: 18. Per germline, CDR1 MNHEY and CDR2 SVGEGT. The CDR3 is 20 amino acids. CDR3 loop: CASALFGLAGGPLSTDTQYF. DNA of the CDR3: TGTGCCAGCGCCTTGTTTGGGCTAGCGGGAGGGCCCCTTAGCACAGATACGCAGTATTTT.

This chain connects TRBV24-1 to TRBJ2-3, with 10 bases fitting TRBD1. V gave up 3 bases and J gave up 1 base; unmatched junction bases: 6. Germline V gene lookup returns CDR1 KGHDR and CDR2 SFDVKD. The CDR3 length is 17 residues. CDR3 coding DNA: TGTGCCACCAGTGATATCGGGACAGGGGATGGCACAGATACGCAGTATTTT. It encodes CATSDIGTGDGTDTQYF.